Detailed here is one T cell receptor (beta chain). This sample stems from a study of T cell changes during pregnancy in multiple sclerosis. The table came from immunoSEQ multiplex PCR; TCRdb's copy has only in-frame clones and leaves some out. This sample has tens of thousands of clones, with 80% to 95% found just once. CDR1 is SGHTA and CDR2 is FQGNSA in the germline V gene. Trimming took 1 base from V and 0 from J, leaving 10 bases between them. The CDR3 totals 16 residues. The sequence was collected from a female donor with multiple sclerosis, enrolled in a pregnancy study. The starting material was CD4+ T cells from peripheral blood mononuclear cells, obtained after pregnancy. The chain joins TRBV7-2 to TRBJ1-3; no definite D call. CDR3 amino acids: CASSLGGTSSGNTIYF. DNA for the CDR3: TGTGCCAGCAGCTTAGGGGGAACTAGCTCTGGAAACACCATATATTTT.